This is a list of T cell receptor beta chains from one sample in a study of blood T cell repertoires in COVID-19. The method was immunoSEQ multiplex PCR; TCRdb's version includes in-frame clones alone and lacks a portion of them. This sample has about 150,000 clones, with around four fifths found just once. The source material was peripheral blood. Source of these receptors: a woman aged 80 or over with COVID-19, enrolled during active disease. CDR3s leave out the opening cysteine and the closing phenylalanine or tryptophan.

CDR3 length	V gene	CDR3 protein
10	TRBV9	ASSDGLYGYT
10	TRBV2	ASRGQDQPQH
12	TRBV5-1	ASSSGQNNSPLH
12	TRBV6-5	ASKSTGPSDTQY
12	TRBV5-1	ASSLDRLTYEQY
11	TRBV6-5	ASSRGLQETQY
11	TRBV3-1/TRBV3-2	ASSPDRKSGYT
15	TRBV5-4	ASSLPTGPRGLNTQY
12	TRBV4-2	ASSPAAPRAEAF
12	TRBV19	ASSRQGASEKLF
11	TRBV18	ASTDSSGNTIY
9	TRBV29-1	SVVVFYEQF
12	TRBV11-2	ATKGGTDTDTQY
11	TRBV12-3/TRBV12-4	ASARQANYEQY
10	TRBV10-3	AISKDRETQY
13	TRBV7-6	ASSSRTQGESPLH
12	TRBV19	ASTPGLQVPPQH
13	TRBV7-3	ASSSQTSGGDTQY
8	TRBV20-1	SAQGEEQY
13	TRBV7-9	ASSFSGTGNEKLF
14	TRBV10-3	AISPGRGSGQETQY
16	TRBV15	ATRRRQGALSLYNEQF
13	TRBV2	ASSLGQGNDYGYT
14	TRBV2	ASSARLAGNTDTQY
13	TRBV5-6	ASSSRLAGMYEQY
14	TRBV4-1	ASSQTEGTSGGELF
11	TRBV7-8	ASSLRGSREAF
11	TRBV7-9	ASSWREGNTIY
14	TRBV7-2	ASSSGDRTGNYGYT
16	TRBV14	ASSPGLAGHPFTDTQY
14	TRBV21-1	ASSKRPLRGNYGYT
17	TRBV10-2	ASRSGTSGRGGRADTQY
13	TRBV5-1	ASSLAGGRMNEQF
14	TRBV28	ASSSPGTSDHNEQF
10	TRBV12-3/TRBV12-4	ASSLSQGELF
12	TRBV7-2	ASSLAGGKQPQH
14	TRBV6-6	ASSYSGGDYNSPLH
13	TRBV5-1	ASRPQAGLNTEAF
14	TRBV5-4	ASSPRSGGGQFEQF
14	TRBV19	ASSPVSPPVGAIST